This TCR beta chain was captured by sequencing in a study of control samples from healthy donors and cancer patients (dated by TCRdb to the early 2020s). The germline V gene encodes CDR1 MNHNY and CDR2 SVGAGI (reference sequence). The CDR3 starts with the cysteine, ends with the phenylalanine, and has 13 residues. Only the CDR3 DNA is retained, 39 bases long and in frame from the first base. Between the V and J ends, shortened by 2 bases and 3 bases respectively, the junction contains 8 bases. For this clone: The specificity of this receptor is unknown. One base away there is no much larger clone; base qualities are not given.

Library preparation employed the immunoSEQ multiplex PCR assay. TCRdb limited this immuneACCESS table to in-frame rearrangements with V and J called. A share of clones is missing; checked studies link under half to unresolved V genes, and the rest is unexplained. The sample table lists around 130,000 clones, roughly 86% of them with a count of one. The top ten hold over 6.5% of the sample. The sample consisted of PBMCs. In this chain, TRBV6-6 is recombined with TRBJ2-7, with an unclear D gene assignment. This TCR was sampled from a man in his fifties with head and neck cancer. Here the CDR3 is given as CASSYRDLYEQYF. The nucleotide sequence reads TGTGCCAGCAGTTACCGCGACCTCTACGAGCAGTACTTC.